This T cell receptor (beta chain) originates from a study of cytomegalovirus exposure and HLA in healthy donors. General study findings and limits: Among TCR beta chains, those listed as cytomegalovirus-associated numbered roughly 150. Approximately 18,000 TCR beta sequences were associated with HLA alleles at 0.05 false discovery rate in a later analysis. TCR beta V segments were, for the most part, productive about 87% or about 30% of the time in an earlier analysis.

In the PCR, 60 Vbeta and 13 Jbeta primers were used. Assay: immunoSEQ multiplex PCR; the TCRdb copy retains only in-frame clones and omits some. The sample yields fewer than 200,000 clones, 75% to 85% seen once. The CDR3 is made up of 15 amino acids. The germline V gene has CDR1 MNHEY and CDR2 SMNVEV (reference sequence). V trimming: 6 bases; J trimming: 8 bases; junction bases outside the gene matches: 15. Comment on this clone: The target antigen is unknown.

This TCR was sampled from a female donor in good health and CMV-seronegative. Sequencing was done on a sample of PBMCs. The chain is built from TRBV27 and TRBJ1-2, with 7 bases matching TRBD1. Here the CDR3 DNA reads TGTGCCAGCAGAGAGGGACAGATCCACAGCCGGGGCTACACCTTC. Residues: CASREGQIHSRGYTF.